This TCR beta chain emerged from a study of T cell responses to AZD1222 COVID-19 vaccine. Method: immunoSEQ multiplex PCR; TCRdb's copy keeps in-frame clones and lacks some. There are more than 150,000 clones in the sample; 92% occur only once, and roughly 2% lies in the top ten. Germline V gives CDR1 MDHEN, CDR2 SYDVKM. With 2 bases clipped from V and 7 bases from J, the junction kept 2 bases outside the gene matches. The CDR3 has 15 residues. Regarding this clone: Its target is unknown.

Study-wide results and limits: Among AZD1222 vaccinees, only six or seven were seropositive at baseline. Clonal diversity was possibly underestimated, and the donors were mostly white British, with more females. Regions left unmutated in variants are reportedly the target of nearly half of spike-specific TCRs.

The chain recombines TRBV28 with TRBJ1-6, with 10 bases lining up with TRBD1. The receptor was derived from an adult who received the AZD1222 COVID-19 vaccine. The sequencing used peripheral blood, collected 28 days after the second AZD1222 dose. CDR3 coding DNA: TGTGCCAGCAGTTTAGGGACAGGGGAGAATTCACCCCTCCACTTT. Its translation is CASSLGTGENSPLHF. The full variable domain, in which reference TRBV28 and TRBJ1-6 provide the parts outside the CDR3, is DVKVTQSSRYLVKRTGEKVFLECVQDMDHENMFWYRQDPGLGLRLIYFSYDVKMKEKGDIPEGYSVSREKKERFSLILESASTNQTSMYLCASSLGTGENSPLHFGNGTRLTVT.